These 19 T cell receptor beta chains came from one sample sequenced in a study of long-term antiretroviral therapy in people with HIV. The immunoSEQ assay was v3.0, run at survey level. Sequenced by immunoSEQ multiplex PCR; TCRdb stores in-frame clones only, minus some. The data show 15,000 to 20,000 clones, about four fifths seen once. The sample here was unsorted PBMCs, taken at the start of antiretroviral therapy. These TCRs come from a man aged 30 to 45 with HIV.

CDR3 amino acids: CASSQELGEGHYEQYF. The DNA for the CDR3 is TGTGCCAGCAGCCAAGAACTGGGGGAGGGCCACTACGAGCAGTACTTC. The genes are TRBV4-2 and TRBJ2-7; 7 nucleotides align to TRBD2. CDR1 LGHNA and CDR2 YNFKEQ come from the germline V gene. Unmatched junction bases numbered 8, after V lost 0 bases and J lost 3 bases. The CDR3 consists of 16 residues.

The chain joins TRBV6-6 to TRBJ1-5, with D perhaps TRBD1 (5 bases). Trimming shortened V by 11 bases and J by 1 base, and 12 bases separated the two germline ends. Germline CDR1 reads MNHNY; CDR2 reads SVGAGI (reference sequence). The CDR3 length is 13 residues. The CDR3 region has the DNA TGTGCCGCGAAGGGGTTGAGCAATCAGCCCCAGCATTTT. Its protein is CAAKGLSNQPQHF.

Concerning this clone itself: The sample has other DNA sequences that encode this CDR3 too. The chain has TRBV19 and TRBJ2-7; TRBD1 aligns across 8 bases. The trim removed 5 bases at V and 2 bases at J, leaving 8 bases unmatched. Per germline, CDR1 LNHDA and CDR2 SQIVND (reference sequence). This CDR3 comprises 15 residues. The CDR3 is CASSPGQGVAYEQYF. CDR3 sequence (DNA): TGTGCCAGTAGTCCTGGACAGGGCGTGGCCTACGAGCAGTACTTC.

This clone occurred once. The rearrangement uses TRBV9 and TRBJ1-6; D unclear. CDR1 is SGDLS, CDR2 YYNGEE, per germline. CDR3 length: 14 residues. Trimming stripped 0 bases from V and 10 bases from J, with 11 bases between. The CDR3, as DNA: TGTGCCAGCAGCGTAGGTGCAATATCCTCACCCCTCCACTTT. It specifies CASSVGAISSPLHF.

CDR3 amino acids: CASSSDRLNEKLFF. Here the CDR3 DNA reads TGTGCCAGCAGCTCGGACAGGCTTAATGAAAAACTGTTTTTT. The rearrangement joins TRBV5-4 to TRBJ1-4; 7 positions agree with TRBD1. The germline V gene encodes CDR1 SGHNT and CDR2 YYREEE (reference sequence). J was trimmed by 4 bases and V by 3 bases; bases with no gene match: 3. The CDR3 has 14 residues. The entire variable domain, with the rest obtained from reference TRBV5-4 and TRBJ1-4, is as follows: ETGVTQSPTHLIKTRGQQVTLRCSSQSGHNTVSWYQQALGQGPQFIFQYYREEENGRGNFPPRFSGLQFPNYSSELNVNALELDDSALYLCASSSDRLNEKLFFGSGTQLSVL.

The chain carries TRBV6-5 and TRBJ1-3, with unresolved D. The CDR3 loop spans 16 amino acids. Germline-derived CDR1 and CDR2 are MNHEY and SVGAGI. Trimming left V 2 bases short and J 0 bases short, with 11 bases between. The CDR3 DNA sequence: TGTGCCAGCAGTTACCGAGGCCCCATCTCTGGAAACACCATATATTTT. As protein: CASSYRGPISGNTIYF.

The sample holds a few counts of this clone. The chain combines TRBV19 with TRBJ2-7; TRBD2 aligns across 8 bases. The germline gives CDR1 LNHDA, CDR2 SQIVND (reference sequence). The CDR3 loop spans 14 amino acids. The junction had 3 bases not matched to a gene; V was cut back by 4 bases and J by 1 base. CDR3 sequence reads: CASSTGGGSYEQYF. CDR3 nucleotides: TGTGCCAGTAGTACGGGGGGGGGTTCCTACGAGCAGTACTTC.

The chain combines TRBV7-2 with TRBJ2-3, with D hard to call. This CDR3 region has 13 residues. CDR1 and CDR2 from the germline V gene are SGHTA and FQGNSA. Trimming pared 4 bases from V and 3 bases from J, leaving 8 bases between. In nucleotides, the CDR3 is TGTGCCAGCAGCTCCGGACGGACAGATACGCAGTATTTT. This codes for CASSSGRTDTQYF.

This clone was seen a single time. CDR3 in DNA: TGTGCCAGCTCCCCCATCGACACTGAAGCTTTCTTT. Protein sequence: CASSPIDTEAFF. V and J are TRBV18 and TRBJ1-1; D call uncertain. Trimming removed 6 bases at V and 3 bases at J, with 8 bases between. Germline lookup yields CDR1 KGHSH and CDR2 LQKENI. The CDR3 extends over 12 amino acids.

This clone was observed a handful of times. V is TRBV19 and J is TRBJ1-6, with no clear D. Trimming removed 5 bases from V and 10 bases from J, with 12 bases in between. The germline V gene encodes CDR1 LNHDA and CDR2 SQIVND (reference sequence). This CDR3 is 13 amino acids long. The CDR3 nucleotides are TGTGCCAGTAGTCCTCTCTTCGGGTCACCCCTCCACTTT. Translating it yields CASSPLFGSPLHF. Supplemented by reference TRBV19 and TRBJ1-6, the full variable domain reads DGGITQSPKYLFRKEGQNVTLSCEQNLNHDAMYWYRQDPGQGLRLIYYSQIVNDFQKGDIAEGYSVSREKKESFPLTVTSAQKNPTAFYLCASSPLFGSPLHFGNGTRLTVT.

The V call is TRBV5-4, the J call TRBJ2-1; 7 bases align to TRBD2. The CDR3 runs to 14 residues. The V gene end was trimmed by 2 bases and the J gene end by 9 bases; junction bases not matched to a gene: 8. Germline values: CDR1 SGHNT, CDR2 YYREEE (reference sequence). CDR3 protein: CASSFRIAGAEQFF. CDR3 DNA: TGTGCCAGCAGCTTTAGAATTGCGGGAGCTGAGCAGTTCTTC.

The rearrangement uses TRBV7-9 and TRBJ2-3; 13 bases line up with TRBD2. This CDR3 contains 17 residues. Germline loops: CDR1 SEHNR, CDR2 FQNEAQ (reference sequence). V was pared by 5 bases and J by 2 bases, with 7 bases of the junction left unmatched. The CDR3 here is CASSPGLAGPVTDTQYF. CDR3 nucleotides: TGTGCCAGCAGCCCGGGACTAGCGGGACCTGTCACAGATACGCAGTATTTT.

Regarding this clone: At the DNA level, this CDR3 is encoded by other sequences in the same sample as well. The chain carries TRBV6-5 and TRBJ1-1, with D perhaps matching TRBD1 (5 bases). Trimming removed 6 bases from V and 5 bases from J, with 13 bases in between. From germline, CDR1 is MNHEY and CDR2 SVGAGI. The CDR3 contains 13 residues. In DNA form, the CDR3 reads TGTGCCAGCAGCCCGGGCGGGGGGACTGAAGCTTTCTTT. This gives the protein CASSPGGGTEAFF.

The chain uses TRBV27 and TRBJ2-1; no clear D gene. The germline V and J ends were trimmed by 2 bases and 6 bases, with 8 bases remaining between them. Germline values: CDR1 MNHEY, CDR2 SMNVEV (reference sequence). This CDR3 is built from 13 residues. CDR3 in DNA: TGTGCCAGCAGTTTACATAAGCGCAATGAGCAGTTCTTC. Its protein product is CASSLHKRNEQFF.

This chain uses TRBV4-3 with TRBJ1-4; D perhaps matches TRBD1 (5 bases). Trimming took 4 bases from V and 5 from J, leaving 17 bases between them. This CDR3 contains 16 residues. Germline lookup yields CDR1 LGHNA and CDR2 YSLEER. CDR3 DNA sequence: TGCGCCAGCAGCCGCGGTCAGGGTTTTCGGAATGAAAAACTGTTTTTT. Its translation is CASSRGQGFRNEKLFF.

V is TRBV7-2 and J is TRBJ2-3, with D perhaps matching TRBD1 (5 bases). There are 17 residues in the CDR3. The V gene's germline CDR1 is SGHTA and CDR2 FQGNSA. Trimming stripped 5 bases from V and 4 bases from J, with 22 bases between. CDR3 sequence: CASSIGTTVLRPDTQYF. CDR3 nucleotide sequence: TGTGCCAGCAGCATAGGAACGACAGTACTAAGACCAGATACGCAGTATTTT.

In nucleotides, the CDR3 is TGTGCCAGCAGCTTCACGCAGTACTTC. Protein product: CASSFTQYF. The chain is built from TRBV5-6 and TRBJ2-7; D unresolved. V lost 2 bases, J lost 9 bases, and 3 bases lay in between. In germline, CDR1 is SGHDT, CDR2 YYEEEE. The CDR3 is made up of 9 amino acids.

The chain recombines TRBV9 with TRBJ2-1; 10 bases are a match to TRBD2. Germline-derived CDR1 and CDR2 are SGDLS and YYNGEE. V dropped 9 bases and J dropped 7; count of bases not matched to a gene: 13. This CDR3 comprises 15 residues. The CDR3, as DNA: TGTGCCACAAACGTCGGGACTAGCGCTGGGAATGAGCAGTTCTTC. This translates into CATNVGTSAGNEQFF.

CDR3 in amino acids: CASSPASGAYEQYF. The CDR3 region has the DNA TGTGCCAGTAGCCCGGCCTCCGGTGCCTACGAGCAGTACTTC. This chain links TRBV19 with TRBJ2-7; no clear D gene. Trimming took 6 bases from V and 2 from J, leaving 14 bases between them. The CDR3 has 14 amino acids. CDR1 is LNHDA and CDR2 is SQIVND in the germline V gene (reference sequence).